Below are 24 T cell receptor beta chains sequenced from a single sample in a study of T-cell reconstitution after alpha-beta-depleted transplantation in children. Preparation of the TCRbeta library was carried out with unique molecular identifiers. MiXCR was run by TCRdb on the PCR reads, yielding one entry per CDR3 protein. The sample shows approximately 190,000 distinct CDR3 sequences, roughly 9.1% of them seen only once. This specimen was PBMCs, mostly from graft donor cells, taken 360 days after TCRalphabeta/CD19-depleted stem cell transplant. The receptor source for this set is a male patient between 2 and 15 years old who had a stem cell transplant for acute myeloid leukemia, so the T cells may come from the graft donor.

Many counts were recorded for this clonotype. The rearrangement links TRBV7-6 to TRBJ2-1; possible D gene TRBD2, 6 bases. This CDR3 has 16 amino acids. Trimming stripped 5 bases from V and 2 bases from J, with 16 bases between. Germline CDR1 is SGHVS and CDR2 is FNYEAQ. The CDR3 loop reads CASSPTTSFAYNEQFF. CDR3 nucleotide sequence: TGTGCCAGCAGCCCGACGACTAGTTTTGCCTACAATGAGCAGTTCTTC.

This clonotype was seen at least ten times. The rearrangement uses TRBV29-1 and TRBJ2-7, with 8 positions matching TRBD1. V lost 4 bases, J lost 3 bases, and 2 bases stayed unmatched. This CDR3 is 12 amino acids long. Per the germline V gene, CDR1 is SQVTM and CDR2 is ANQGSEA. As DNA, the CDR3 is TGCAGCGTTGGGGACAGGTTCTACGAGCAGTACTTC. Protein: CSVGDRFYEQYF.

This chain joins TRBV12-3 or TRBV12-4 and TRBJ1-5; a weak D match, TRBD1 (6 bases). Trimming took off 3 bases at V and 0 bases at J, with 18 bases between the two ends. The CDR3 totals 18 residues. CDR3 amino acids: CASSLGQVGAYSNQPQHF. The CDR3 DNA sequence: TGTGCCAGCAGTTTGGGGCAGGTGGGGGCTTATAGCAATCAGCCCCAGCATTTT.

This clonotype showed up many times. V gene TRBV18 combines with J gene TRBJ2-1; 7 bases map to TRBD1. V shed 3 bases, J shed 9 bases, and the junction held 11 bases outside the gene matches. This CDR3 spans 15 amino acids. Germline values: CDR1 KGHSH, CDR2 LQKENI. CDR3 region: CASSPGTVSPVEQFF. In DNA form, the CDR3 reads TGTGCCAGCTCACCCGGGACAGTATCACCTGTTGAGCAGTTCTTC.

This clonotype has more than one count but fewer than ten. The rearrangement joins TRBV5-1 to TRBJ1-1, with unresolved D. V was trimmed by 5 bases and J by 6 bases, leaving 17 bases between them. Germline CDR1 and CDR2: SGHRS and YFSETQ. The CDR3 is made up of 14 amino acids. CDR3 bases: TGCGCCAGCAGATCTGGGTGGTCCACCCCTGAAGCTTTCTTT. This codes for CASRSGWSTPEAFF.

This clonotype occurred a few times. The chain employs TRBV5-1 and TRBJ1-1; 12 bases map to TRBD1. Germline V gives CDR1 SGHRS, CDR2 YFSETQ. The CDR3 consists of 14 residues. V was pared by 4 bases and J by 6 bases, with 4 bases of the junction left unmatched. The CDR3 here is CASSLRDRGPEAFF. Here the CDR3 DNA reads TGCGCCAGCAGCCTCCGGGACAGGGGGCCTGAAGCTTTCTTT.

This clonotype was detected only a few times. This chain connects TRBV4-1 to TRBJ2-1; TRBD2 matches 11 bases. The V gene's germline CDR1 is MGHRA and CDR2 YSYEKL. The CDR3 loop spans 16 amino acids. The trim removed 2 bases at V and 2 bases at J, leaving 2 bases unmatched. This chain's CDR3 is CASSQRLAGPYNEQFF. DNA of the CDR3: TGCGCCAGCAGCCAAAGACTAGCGGGGCCCTACAATGAGCAGTTCTTC.

This clonotype was recorded at least ten times. The chain uses TRBV29-1 and TRBJ2-1; D not resolved. The CDR3 has 14 amino acids. Germline V gives CDR1 SQVTM, CDR2 ANQGSEA. Between the trimmed V and J ends, which lost 4 bases and 8 bases, there was a span of 18 bases. The CDR3 loop reads CSVGSLYDGHEQFF. The CDR3 DNA is TGCAGCGTTGGTTCCCTCTATGACGGCCATGAGCAGTTCTTC.

This clonotype was picked up many times. V is TRBV12-3 or TRBV12-4 and J is TRBJ2-7; D not certain. Trimming stripped 5 bases from V and 0 bases from J, with 8 bases between. The CDR3 spans 13 residues. The CDR3 region has the DNA TGTGCCAGCAGTAACAGTTTCTCCTACGAGCAGTACTTC. Translation gives CASSNSFSYEQYF.

This clonotype came up many times. At one of its ends the junction is not consistent with the germline gene, which may arise from a read error. J is TRBJ2-7 and V is TRBV4-2, with 7 nucleotides matching TRBD1. The germline V gene has CDR1 LGHNA and CDR2 YNFKEQ. This CDR3 spans 17 amino acids. In nucleotides, the CDR3 is TGTGCCAGCAGCGAAGAAGTCTTGGGACAGAGCTCCTACGAGCAGTACTTC. It yields the protein CASSEEVLGQSSYEQYF.

This clonotype was recorded at least ten times. The chain links TRBV11-2 to TRBJ2-7, with TRBD2 matching over 7 bases. V trimming: 2 bases; J trimming: 3 bases; junction bases outside the gene matches: 4. Germline values: CDR1 SGHAT, CDR2 FQNNGV. The CDR3 runs to 14 residues. The CDR3 coding sequence is TGTGCCAGCAGCTTAAGACAGCGGGGCTACGAGCAGTACGTC. This encodes CASSLRQRGYEQYV.

This clonotype was recorded a few times. The J gene is TRBJ2-2, the V gene TRBV20-1; 7 nucleotides match TRBD2. The CDR3 has 13 residues. Looked up from germline, CDR1 is DFQATT and CDR2 is SNEGSKA (reference sequence). The V gene end was trimmed by 3 bases and the J gene end by 4 bases; junction bases not matched to a gene: 2. The CDR3 DNA sequence: TGCAGTGCTAGCAGCGGGGTCACCGGGGAGCTGTTTTTT. Its protein is CSASSGVTGELFF.

V and J are TRBV18 and TRBJ2-7, with D possibly TRBD1 on 5 matching bases. V was pared by 3 bases and J by 2 bases, with 8 bases between. Germline V gene lookup returns CDR1 KGHSH and CDR2 LQKENI. CDR3 size: 13 residues. The CDR3 is CASSPDIAYEQYV. CDR3 DNA: TGTGCCAGCTCACCGGACATAGCCTACGAGCAGTACGTC.

This clonotype was recorded a few times. The rearrangement uses TRBV19 and TRBJ2-7; no definite D call. Germline CDR1 reads LNHDA; CDR2 reads SQIVND (reference sequence). The CDR3 contains 9 residues. V shed 7 bases and J shed 6 bases, with 4 bases lying between them. The DNA of the CDR3 is TGTGCCAGTAACTTCGAGCAGTACTTC. This codes for CASNFEQYF.

In its sample, this clonotype was seen many times. In nucleotides, the CDR3 is TGTGCCAGCAGTTTAGACACGAATAGCAATCAGCCCCAGCATTTT. This encodes CASSLDTNSNQPQHF. V is TRBV12-3 or TRBV12-4 and J is TRBJ1-5, with D uncertain. Trimming pared 1 base from V and 0 bases from J, leaving 7 bases between. The CDR3 spans 15 residues.

The chain carries TRBV27 and TRBJ2-5, with unresolved D. V was trimmed by 1 base and J by 2 bases, leaving 8 bases between them. The CDR3 covers 14 residues. CDR1 and CDR2 from the germline V gene are MNHEY and SMNVEV (reference sequence). Here the CDR3 DNA reads TGTGCCAGCAGTTTATGGGCCTCTCAAGAGACCCAGTACTTC. Residues: CASSLWASQETQYF.

This clonotype has at least ten counts. The V call is TRBV27, the J call TRBJ1-6; no reliable D call. The CDR3 has 14 amino acids. The V gene's germline CDR1 is MNHEY and CDR2 SMNVEV (reference sequence). Trimming took 2 bases from V and 4 from J, leaving 6 bases between them. DNA for the CDR3: TGTGCCAGCAGTTTAATGGGTTATAATTCACCCCTCCACTTT. This codes for CASSLMGYNSPLHF.

This clonotype was recorded at least ten times. The chain links TRBV12-3 or TRBV12-4 to TRBJ1-2; D remains unclear. V lost 6 bases, J lost 4 bases, and 15 bases lay in between. The CDR3 loop spans 14 amino acids. The DNA for the CDR3 is TGTGCCAGCAGCCCAGCCTCCGGAACCTATGGCTACACCTTC. Residues: CASSPASGTYGYTF.

This clonotype was seen many times. V and J are TRBV9 and TRBJ2-3, with D hard to call. This CDR3 has 14 amino acids. CDR1 and CDR2 from the germline V gene are SGDLS and YYNGEE. V was trimmed by 4 bases and J by 6 bases, leaving 15 bases between them. CDR3 sequence reads: CASSPQTFGDTQYF. The CDR3 nucleotides read TGTGCCAGCAGCCCCCAGACCTTCGGGGATACGCAGTATTTT.

This clonotype showed up just a few times. The rearrangement joins TRBV12-3 or TRBV12-4 to TRBJ2-3, with TRBD2 matching 8 bases. The CDR3 runs to 14 residues. V shed 6 bases and J 3 bases; nucleotides not matched to a gene: 5. The CDR3 DNA is TGTGCCAGCAGGGAGAGCGGGAGAACAGATACGCAGTATTTT. Its protein is CASRESGRTDTQYF.

The chain uses TRBV12-3 or TRBV12-4 and TRBJ1-1; TRBD1 might be the D (5 bases). This CDR3 is built from 12 residues. Trimming shortened V by 5 bases and J by 7 bases, and 11 bases separated the two germline ends. CDR3 amino acids: CASSVNRGEAFF. CDR3 coding DNA: TGTGCCAGCAGTGTTAATAGGGGTGAAGCTTTCTTT.

The V call is TRBV6-5, the J call TRBJ2-4; TRBD1 agrees at 7 bases. This CDR3 comprises 15 residues. The V gene end was trimmed by 4 bases and the J gene end by 0 bases; junction bases not matched to a gene: 3. Germline V gene lookup returns CDR1 MNHEY and CDR2 SVGAGI. The CDR3 loop is CASSWDRLAKNIQYF. The CDR3 DNA reads as TGTGCCAGCAGTTGGGACAGACTAGCCAAAAACATTCAGTACTTC.

The table lists this clonotype with many counts. The chain employs TRBV12-3 or TRBV12-4 and TRBJ2-4; no reliable D call. This CDR3 has 14 amino acids. The V and J ends lost 2 bases and 0 bases respectively, with 5 bases between them. The CDR3 DNA is TGTGCCAGCAGTTTAACGGTAGCCAAAAACATTCAGTACTTC. Amino acids: CASSLTVAKNIQYF.

The chain is built from TRBV12-3 or TRBV12-4 and TRBJ1-2, with D tentatively TRBD1 (5 bases). V lost 7 bases to trimming and J lost 7 bases, with 19 bases between them. CDR3 length: 14 residues. This chain's CDR3 is CASISDGGVSGYTF. The CDR3 coding sequence is TGTGCCAGCATCAGCGACGGGGGAGTGAGTGGCTACACCTTC.